The 18 T cell receptor beta chains below were found in one sample sequenced in a study of long-term antiretroviral therapy in people with HIV. Survey-level immunoSEQ v3.0 assays were run. Assay: immunoSEQ multiplex PCR; the TCRdb copy retains only in-frame clones and omits some. The sample consists of fewer than 35,000 clones, 65% to 85% of them appearing once. This material consisted of unsorted PBMCs, taken 3.1 years after starting antiretroviral therapy. These TCRs come from a woman in her forties or fifties with HIV.

The rearrangement links TRBV10-3 to TRBJ1-1; no clear D. Between the trimmed V and J ends, which lost 0 bases and 5 bases, there was a span of 4 bases. CDR1 is ENHRY, CDR2 SYGVKD, per germline. This CDR3 contains 12 residues. The CDR3 DNA reads as TGTGCCATCAGTGAGTCAGGGACTGAAGCTTTCTTT. Amino acid sequence: CAISESGTEAFF.

This rearrangement joins TRBV11-2 to TRBJ2-7; TRBD1 is a possible D gene (5 bases). Deletions cut 1 base from V and 6 bases from J, with 16 bases between. Germline V gene data show CDR1 as SGHAT and CDR2 as FQNNGV. The CDR3 contains 15 residues. The CDR3 DNA reads as TGTGCCAGCAGCTTAGGGATACGGCAGGGTGGCGAGCAGTACGTC. This gives the protein CASSLGIRQGGEQYV.

This chain joins TRBV7-9 and TRBJ2-7; no reliable D call. Germline CDR1 reads SEHNR; CDR2 reads FQNEAQ (reference sequence). With 5 bases removed from V and 3 bases from J, the gap between germline ends came to 5 bases. The CDR3 sequence is 11 residues long. CDR3 loop: CASSPRYEQYF. The CDR3 bases are TGTGCCAGCAGCCCCCGCTACGAGCAGTACTTC.

V is TRBV19 and J is TRBJ1-2; 8 bases align to TRBD1. Germline CDR1 and CDR2: LNHDA and SQIVND (reference sequence). Germline trimming cut 5 bases from V and 5 bases from J; bases unmatched to any gene: 7. This CDR3 has 14 amino acids. The CDR3 sequence is CASSFGQGDYGYTF. In DNA form, the CDR3 reads TGTGCCAGTAGTTTTGGACAGGGCGATTATGGCTACACCTTC. Based on the CDR3 plus reference TRBV19 and TRBJ1-2, the full variable domain is DGGITQSPKYLFRKEGQNVTLSCEQNLNHDAMYWYRQDPGQGLRLIYYSQIVNDFQKGDIAEGYSVSREKKESFPLTVTSAQKNPTAFYLCASSFGQGDYGYTFGSGTRLTVV.

The chain carries TRBV10-2 and TRBJ2-7; perhaps TRBD2 as D (5 bases). Germline V gene lookup returns CDR1 WSHSY and CDR2 SAAADI. The V end lost 8 bases, the J end lost 2 bases, and 13 bases lay between the germline ends. The CDR3 spans 13 residues. DNA for the CDR3: TGCGCCAGCTCGGGATTCGAGACCTACGAGCAGTACGTC. The encoded protein is CASSGFETYEQYV.

The chain uses TRBV29-1 and TRBJ1-5; D not resolved. Germline CDR1 reads SQVTM; CDR2 reads ANQGSEA. The germline V and J ends were trimmed by 4 bases and 2 bases, with 9 bases remaining between them. CDR3 length equals 13 residues. In nucleotides, the CDR3 is TGCAGCGTTGGGATACGAGGCAATCAGCCCCAGCATTTT. Amino acids: CSVGIRGNQPQHF. The whole variable domain, filled in from reference TRBV29-1 and TRBJ1-5, reads SAVISQKPSRDICQRGTSLTIQCQVDSQVTMMFWYRQQPGQSLTLIATANQGSEATYESGFVIDKFPISRPNLTFSTLTVSNMSPEDSSIYLCSVGIRGNQPQHFGDGTRLSIL.

The sample holds one count of this clone. This chain links TRBV5-4 with TRBJ2-6; D not resolved. The length of the CDR3 is 15 residues. From germline, CDR1 is SGHNT and CDR2 YYREEE (reference sequence). V lost 0 bases and J lost 1, with 5 bases in between. CDR3 bases: TGTGCCAGCAGCTTGGGGGCGTCTGGGGCCAACGTCCTGACTTTC. Its translation: CASSLGASGANVLTF.

Here the CDR3 reads CASSRASGAYEQYF. Here the CDR3 DNA reads TGTGCCAGCAGCCGGGCAAGTGGCGCCTACGAGCAGTACTTC. The chain combines TRBV28 with TRBJ2-7; D is ambiguous. The CDR3 totals 14 residues. The germline gives CDR1 MDHEN, CDR2 SYDVKM. Trimming removed 6 bases at V and 2 bases at J, with 14 bases between.

J is TRBJ2-3 and V is TRBV9, with unresolved D. Per the germline V gene, CDR1 is SGDLS and CDR2 is YYNGEE. V was shortened by 3 bases and J by 3 bases, with 5 bases between the two germline ends. The CDR3 sequence is 12 residues long. CDR3: CASSALTDTQYF. CDR3 coding DNA: TGTGCCAGCAGCGCCCTTACAGATACGCAGTATTTT.

This clone has a single count. This rearrangement joins TRBV7-8 to TRBJ1-2; 7 bases agree with TRBD1. Germline loops: CDR1 SGHVS, CDR2 FQNEAQ. The CDR3 is made up of 15 amino acids. Trimming removed 1 base from V and 7 bases from J; junction bases left unmatched: 9. CDR3 residues: CASSLVAGGLSGYTF. The CDR3 region has the DNA TGTGCCAGCAGCTTAGTGGCAGGGGGGTTGAGTGGCTACACCTTC.

The chain couples TRBV7-6 to TRBJ2-5; 7 positions match TRBD1. The CDR3 consists of 14 residues. The germline CDR1 and CDR2 sequences are SGHVS and FNYEAQ. Germline trimming cut 5 bases from V and 2 bases from J; bases unmatched to any gene: 5. The CDR3 reads CASSPTGFQETQYF. The CDR3, as DNA: TGTGCCAGCAGCCCGACAGGGTTTCAAGAGACCCAGTACTTC.

This sequence joins TRBV5-1 and TRBJ1-4, with a weak D call TRBD1 (6 bases). CDR3 length: 15 residues. The germline V gene has CDR1 SGHRS and CDR2 YFSETQ. Trimming took 4 bases from V and 8 from J, leaving 18 bases between them. The CDR3: CASSAGTTLSEKLFF. The CDR3 DNA is TGCGCCAGCAGCGCCGGGACAACCCTGTCCGAAAAACTGTTTTTT.

The rearrangement uses TRBV5-1 and TRBJ2-7; 7 bases map to TRBD1. The V gene end was trimmed by 0 bases and the J gene end by 5 bases; junction bases not matched to a gene: 5. The CDR3 extends over 14 amino acids. The germline CDR1 and CDR2 sequences are SGHRS and YFSETQ. CDR3 protein: CASSLVQGVNEQYF. As DNA, the CDR3 is TGCGCCAGCAGCTTGGTGCAGGGGGTTAACGAGCAGTACTTC.

J is TRBJ1-5 and V is TRBV19; D gene uncertain. The germline gives CDR1 LNHDA, CDR2 SQIVND (reference sequence). The length of the CDR3 is 14 residues. Trimming took 4 bases from V and 6 from J, leaving 13 bases between them. The CDR3 loop reads CASSNRRGSQPQHF. As DNA, the CDR3 is TGTGCCAGTAGTAATCGCCGGGGAAGTCAGCCCCAGCATTTT.

The V gene is TRBV6-5, the J gene TRBJ1-2; unclear D gene. This CDR3 comprises 15 residues. V was clipped by 0 bases and J by 4 bases, with 12 bases between them. Per the germline V gene, CDR1 is MNHEY and CDR2 is SVGAGI. CDR3 sequence reads: CASSYSVARAYGYTF. For the CDR3, the DNA is TGTGCCAGCAGTTACTCGGTCGCAAGGGCCTATGGCTACACCTTC.

The V call is TRBV7-2, the J call TRBJ2-7; D not certain. Deletions cut 1 base from V and 0 bases from J, with 7 bases between. Germline V gene lookup returns CDR1 SGHTA and CDR2 FQGNSA. The CDR3 covers 14 residues. In DNA, the CDR3 is TGTGCCAGCAGCTTAGAGGGCAGCTCCTACGAGCAGTACGTC. This translates into CASSLEGSSYEQYV.

The chain uses TRBV30 and TRBJ1-5; TRBD1 matches 8 bases. CDR1 and CDR2 (germline): GTSNPN, SVGIG (reference sequence). This CDR3 has 16 amino acids. The junction had 5 bases not matched to a gene; V was cut back by 1 base and J by 0 bases. The CDR3 bases are TGTGCCTGGAGTGCCCGGACAGGGCATAGCAATCAGCCCCAGCATTTT. Its protein product is CAWSARTGHSNQPQHF.

CDR3 in DNA: TGCGCCAGCAGCCAAGATCGAAGCCGGACAGGGAGGACTGGCTACACCTTC. Translated: CASSQDRSRTGRTGYTF. The V call is TRBV4-1, the J call TRBJ1-2; 8 nucleotides match TRBD1. The CDR3 consists of 17 residues. Losses at the gene ends were 0 bases for V and 7 bases for J; bases not matched to a gene: 13. Per the germline V gene, CDR1 is MGHRA and CDR2 is YSYEKL.